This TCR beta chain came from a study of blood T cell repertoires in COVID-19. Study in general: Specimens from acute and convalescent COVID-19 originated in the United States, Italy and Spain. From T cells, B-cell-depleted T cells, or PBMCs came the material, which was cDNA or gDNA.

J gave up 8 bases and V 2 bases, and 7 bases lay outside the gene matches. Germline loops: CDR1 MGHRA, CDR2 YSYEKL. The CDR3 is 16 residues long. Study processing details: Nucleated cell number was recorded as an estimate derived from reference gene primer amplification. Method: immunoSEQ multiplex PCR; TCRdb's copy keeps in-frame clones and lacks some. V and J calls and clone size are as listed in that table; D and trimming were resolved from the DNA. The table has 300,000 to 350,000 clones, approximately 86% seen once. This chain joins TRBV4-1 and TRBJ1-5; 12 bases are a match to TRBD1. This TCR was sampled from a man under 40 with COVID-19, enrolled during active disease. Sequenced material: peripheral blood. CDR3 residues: CASSQRGQGANEPQHF. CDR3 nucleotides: TGCGCCAGCAGCCAAAGGGGACAGGGGGCTAATGAGCCCCAGCATTTT.